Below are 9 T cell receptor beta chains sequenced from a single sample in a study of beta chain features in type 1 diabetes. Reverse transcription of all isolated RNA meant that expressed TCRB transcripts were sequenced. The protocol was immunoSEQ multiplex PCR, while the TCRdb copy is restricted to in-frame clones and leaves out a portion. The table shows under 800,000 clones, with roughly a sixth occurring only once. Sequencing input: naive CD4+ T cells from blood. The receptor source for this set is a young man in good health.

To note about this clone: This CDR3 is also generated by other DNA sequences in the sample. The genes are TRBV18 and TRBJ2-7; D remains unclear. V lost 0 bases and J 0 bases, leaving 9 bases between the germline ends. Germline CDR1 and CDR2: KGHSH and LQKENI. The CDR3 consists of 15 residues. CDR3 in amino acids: CASSPPGPSSYEQYF. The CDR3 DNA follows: TGTGCCAGCTCACCACCAGGGCCCAGCTCCTACGAGCAGTACTTC.

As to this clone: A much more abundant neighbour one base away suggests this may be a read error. The CDR3 DNA reads as TGTGCCAGCACCCAAGCGGGCCAAGCCAAAAACATTCAGTACTTC. Translation: CASTQAGQAKNIQYF. This sequence joins TRBV14 and TRBJ2-4; TRBD2 is a possible D gene (6 bases). The CDR3 is 15 residues long. The germline V gene encodes CDR1 SGHDN and CDR2 FVKESK.

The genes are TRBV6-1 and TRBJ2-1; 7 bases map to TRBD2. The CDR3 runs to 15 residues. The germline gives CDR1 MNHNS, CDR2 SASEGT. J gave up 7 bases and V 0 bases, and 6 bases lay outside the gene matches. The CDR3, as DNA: TGTGCCAGCAGTGAAGCACCCGCTAGCGGAAATGAGCAGTTCTTC. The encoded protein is CASSEAPASGNEQFF.

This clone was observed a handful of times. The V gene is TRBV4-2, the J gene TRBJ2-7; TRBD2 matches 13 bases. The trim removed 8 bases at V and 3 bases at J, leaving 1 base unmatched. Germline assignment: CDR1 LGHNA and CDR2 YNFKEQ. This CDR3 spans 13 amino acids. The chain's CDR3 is CASGLAGDYEQYF. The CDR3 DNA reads TGTGCCAGCGGACTAGCGGGAGACTACGAGCAGTACTTC.

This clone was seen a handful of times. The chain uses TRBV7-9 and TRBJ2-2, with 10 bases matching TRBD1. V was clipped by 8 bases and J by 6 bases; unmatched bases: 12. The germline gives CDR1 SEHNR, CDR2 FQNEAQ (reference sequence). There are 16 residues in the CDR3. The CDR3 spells CASLNRGDRGPGELFF. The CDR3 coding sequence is TGTGCCAGCTTAAATCGTGGGGACAGGGGACCCGGGGAGCTGTTTTTT.

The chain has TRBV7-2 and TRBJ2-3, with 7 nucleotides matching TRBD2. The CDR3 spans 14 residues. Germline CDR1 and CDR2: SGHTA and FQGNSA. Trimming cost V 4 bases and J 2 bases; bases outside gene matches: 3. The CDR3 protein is CASSSLADTDTQYF. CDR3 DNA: TGTGCCAGCAGCTCTCTAGCGGACACAGATACGCAGTATTTT.

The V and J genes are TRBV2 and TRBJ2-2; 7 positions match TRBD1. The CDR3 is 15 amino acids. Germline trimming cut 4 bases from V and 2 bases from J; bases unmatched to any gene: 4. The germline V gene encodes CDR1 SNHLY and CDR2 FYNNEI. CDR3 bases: TGTGCCAGCAGTGGGACAGGTGAAAACACCGGGGAGCTGTTTTTT. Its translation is CASSGTGENTGELFF.

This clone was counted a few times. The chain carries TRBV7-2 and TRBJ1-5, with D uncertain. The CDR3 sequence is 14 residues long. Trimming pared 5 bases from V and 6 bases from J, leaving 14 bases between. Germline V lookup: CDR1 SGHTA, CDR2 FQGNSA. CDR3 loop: CASSLLGGSQPQHF. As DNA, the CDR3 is TGTGCCAGCAGCCTACTCGGAGGGTCTCAGCCCCAGCATTTT.

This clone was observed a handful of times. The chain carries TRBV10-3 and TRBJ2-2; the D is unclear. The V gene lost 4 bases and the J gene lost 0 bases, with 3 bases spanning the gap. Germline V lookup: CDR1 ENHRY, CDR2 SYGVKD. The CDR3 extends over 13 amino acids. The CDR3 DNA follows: TGTGCCATCAGTGGATCGAACACCGGGGAGCTGTTTTTT. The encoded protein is CAISGSNTGELFF.